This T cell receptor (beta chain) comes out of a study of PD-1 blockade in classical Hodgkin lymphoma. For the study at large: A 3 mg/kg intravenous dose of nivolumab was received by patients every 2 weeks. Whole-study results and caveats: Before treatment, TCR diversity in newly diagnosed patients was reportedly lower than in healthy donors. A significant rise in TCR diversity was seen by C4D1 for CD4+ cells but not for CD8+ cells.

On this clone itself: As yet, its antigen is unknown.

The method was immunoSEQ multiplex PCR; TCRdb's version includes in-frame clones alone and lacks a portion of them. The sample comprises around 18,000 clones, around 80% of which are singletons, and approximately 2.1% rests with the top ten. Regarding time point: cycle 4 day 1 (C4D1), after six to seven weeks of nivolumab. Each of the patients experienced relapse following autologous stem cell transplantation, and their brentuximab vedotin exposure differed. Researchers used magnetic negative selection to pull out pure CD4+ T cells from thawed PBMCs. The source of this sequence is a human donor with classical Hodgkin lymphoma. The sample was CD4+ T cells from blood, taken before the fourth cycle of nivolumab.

CDR3 coding DNA: TGTGCCAGCAGCCAGGGGCCGGGCTACGAGCAGTACTTC. Amino acids: CASSQGPGYEQYF. This rearrangement joins TRBV7-2 to TRBJ2-7; D possibly corresponds to TRBD1 (6 bases). With 5 bases removed from V and 3 bases from J, the gap between germline ends came to 11 bases. There are 13 residues in the CDR3. Germline CDR1 and CDR2: SGHTA and FQGNSA. The full variable domain, its missing parts supplied by reference TRBV7-2 and TRBJ2-7, is GAGVSQSPSNKVTEKGKDVELRCDPISGHTALYWYRQSLGQGLEFLIYFQGNSAPDKSGLPSDRFSAERTGGSVSTLTIQRTQQEDSAVYLCASSQGPGYEQYFGPGTRLTVT.